This TCR beta chain was sequenced during a study of cytomegalovirus exposure and HLA in healthy donors. Study information: Around 80 million unique TCRs from HLA-typed donors were held in an early data release. General study points: Earlier analysis yielded a pattern in which most TCR beta V segments were productive about 87% or about 30% of the time. It emerged from a later analysis that several of the most significant clusters appeared to be linked to common viral pathogens. The authors later found HLA-associated TCR beta chains more clonally expanded than equally common others.

PCR involved 60 Vbeta and 13 Jbeta primers. Libraries were prepared by immunoSEQ multiplex PCR; TCRdb keeps only in-frame clonotypes and omits some of them. The sample has fewer than 45,000 clones; the top ten hold under 2%. In the case of this clone: Its matching antigen is unknown.

The source is a woman in her twenties or thirties in good health and CMV-seronegative. Material: PBMCs.

The chain's CDR3 is CASSPQVGFYEQYF. DNA for the CDR3: TGCGCCAGCAGCCCACAAGTCGGGTTCTACGAGCAGTACTTC. This chain uses TRBV4-1 with TRBJ2-7; no reliable D call. CDR1 is MGHRA, CDR2 YSYEKL, per germline. Trimming pared 4 bases from V and 3 bases from J, leaving 13 bases between. The CDR3 spans 14 residues.